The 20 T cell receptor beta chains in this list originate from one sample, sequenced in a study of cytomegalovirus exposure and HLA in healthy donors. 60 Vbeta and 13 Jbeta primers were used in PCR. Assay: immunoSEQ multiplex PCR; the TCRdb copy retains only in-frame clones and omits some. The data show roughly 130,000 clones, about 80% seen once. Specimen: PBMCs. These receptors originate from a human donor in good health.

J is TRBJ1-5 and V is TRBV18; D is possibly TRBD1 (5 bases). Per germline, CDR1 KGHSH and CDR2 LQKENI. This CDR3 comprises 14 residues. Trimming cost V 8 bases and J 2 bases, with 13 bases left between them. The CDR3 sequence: CASPRGDGNQPQHF. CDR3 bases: TGTGCCAGCCCGCGGGGGGACGGCAATCAGCCCCAGCATTTT.

As DNA, the CDR3 is TGTGCCAGCAGCCGAACAGGCTCGTGGGATGAGCAGTTCTTC. Its protein is CASSRTGSWDEQFF. The J gene is TRBJ2-1, the V gene TRBV6-6; TRBD1 is a possible D gene (5 bases). This CDR3 region has 14 residues. Germline V gene sequence: CDR1 MNHNY, CDR2 SVGAGI (reference sequence). Trimming pared 6 bases from V and 8 bases from J, leaving 17 bases between.

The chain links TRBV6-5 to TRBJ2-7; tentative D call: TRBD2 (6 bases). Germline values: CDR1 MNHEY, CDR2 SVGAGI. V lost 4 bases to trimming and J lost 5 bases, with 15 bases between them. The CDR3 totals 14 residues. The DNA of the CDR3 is TGTGCCAGCAGTTCCGGGACGGGAGTTAACGAGCAGTACTTC. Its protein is CASSSGTGVNEQYF.

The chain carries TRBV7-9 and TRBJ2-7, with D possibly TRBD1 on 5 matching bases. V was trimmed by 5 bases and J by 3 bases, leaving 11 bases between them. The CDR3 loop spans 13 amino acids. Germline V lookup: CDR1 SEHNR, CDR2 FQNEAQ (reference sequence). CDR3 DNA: TGTGCCAGCAGCACAGGACATCTCTACGAGCAGTACTTC. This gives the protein CASSTGHLYEQYF.

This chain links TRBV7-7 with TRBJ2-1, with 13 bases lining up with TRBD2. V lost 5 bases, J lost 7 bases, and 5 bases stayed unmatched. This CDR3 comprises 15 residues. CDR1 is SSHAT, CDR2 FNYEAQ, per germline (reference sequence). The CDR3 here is CASSLGLAGVNEQFF. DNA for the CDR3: TGTGCCAGCAGCCTTGGACTAGCGGGGGTTAATGAGCAGTTCTTC.

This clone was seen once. CDR3 in amino acids: CASSEPDSGYTF. In nucleotides, the CDR3 is TGTGCCAGCAGTGAACCCGACAGTGGCTACACCTTC. The genes are TRBV25-1 and TRBJ1-2; the D gene is possibly TRBD1 (5 bases). The CDR3 covers 12 residues. Trimming took 2 bases from V and 7 from J, leaving 8 bases between them. CDR1 is MGHDK and CDR2 is SYGVNS in the germline V gene.

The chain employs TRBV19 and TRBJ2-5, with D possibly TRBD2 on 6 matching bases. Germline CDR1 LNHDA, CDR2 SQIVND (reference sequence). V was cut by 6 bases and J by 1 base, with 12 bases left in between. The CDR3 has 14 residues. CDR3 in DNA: TGTGCCAGTAGGAGGAGGGACGGCCAAGAGACCCAGTACTTC. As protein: CASRRRDGQETQYF.

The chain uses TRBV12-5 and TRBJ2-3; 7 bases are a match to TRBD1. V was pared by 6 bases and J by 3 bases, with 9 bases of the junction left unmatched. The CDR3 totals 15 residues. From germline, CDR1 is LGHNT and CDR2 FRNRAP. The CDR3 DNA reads TGTGCTAGTGGCAGGGGGACCCTAAGGACAGATACGCAGTATTTT. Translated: CASGRGTLRTDTQYF.

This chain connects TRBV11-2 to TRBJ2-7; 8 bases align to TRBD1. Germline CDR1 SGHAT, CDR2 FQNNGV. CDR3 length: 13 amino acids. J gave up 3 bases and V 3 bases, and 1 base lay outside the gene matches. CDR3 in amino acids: CASSFDRGYEQYF. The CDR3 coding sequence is TGTGCCAGCAGCTTTGACAGGGGCTACGAGCAGTACTTC.

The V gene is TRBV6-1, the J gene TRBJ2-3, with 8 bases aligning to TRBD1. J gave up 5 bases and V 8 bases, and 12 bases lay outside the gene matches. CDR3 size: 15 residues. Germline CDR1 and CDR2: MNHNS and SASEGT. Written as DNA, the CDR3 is TGTGCCAGCCAACATGGACAGGGAGTGAGAGATACGCAGTATTTT. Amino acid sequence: CASQHGQGVRDTQYF.

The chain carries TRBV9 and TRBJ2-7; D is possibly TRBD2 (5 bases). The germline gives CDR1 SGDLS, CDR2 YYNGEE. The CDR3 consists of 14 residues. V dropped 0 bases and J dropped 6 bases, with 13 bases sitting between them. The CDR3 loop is CASSVVRGLGEQYF. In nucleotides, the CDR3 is TGTGCCAGCAGCGTAGTGAGAGGGCTTGGCGAGCAGTACTTC.

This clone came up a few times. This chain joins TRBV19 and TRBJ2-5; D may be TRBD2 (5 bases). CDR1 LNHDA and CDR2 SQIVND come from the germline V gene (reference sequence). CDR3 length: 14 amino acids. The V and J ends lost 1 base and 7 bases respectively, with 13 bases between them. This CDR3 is CASSIANVGGTQYF. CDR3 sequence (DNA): TGTGCCAGTAGTATAGCTAATGTTGGAGGGACCCAGTACTTC.

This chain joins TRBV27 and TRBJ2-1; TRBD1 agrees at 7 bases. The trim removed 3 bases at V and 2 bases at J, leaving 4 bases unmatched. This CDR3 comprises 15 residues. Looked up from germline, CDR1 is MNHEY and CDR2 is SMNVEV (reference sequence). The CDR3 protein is CASSLIGTAYNEQFF. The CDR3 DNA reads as TGTGCCAGCAGTTTGATTGGGACAGCCTACAATGAGCAGTTCTTC.

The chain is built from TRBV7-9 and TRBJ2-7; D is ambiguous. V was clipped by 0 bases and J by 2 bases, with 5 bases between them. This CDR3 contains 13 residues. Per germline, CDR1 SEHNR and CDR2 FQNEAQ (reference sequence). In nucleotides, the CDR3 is TGTGCCAGCAGCTTAGCCAGGACCTACGAGCAGTACTTC. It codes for CASSLARTYEQYF.

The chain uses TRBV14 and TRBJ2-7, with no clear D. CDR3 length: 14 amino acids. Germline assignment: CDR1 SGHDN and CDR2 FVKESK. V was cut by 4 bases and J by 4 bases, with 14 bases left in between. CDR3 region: CASSRSNEVYEQYF. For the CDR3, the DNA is TGTGCCAGCAGCCGGTCCAACGAGGTATACGAGCAGTACTTC.

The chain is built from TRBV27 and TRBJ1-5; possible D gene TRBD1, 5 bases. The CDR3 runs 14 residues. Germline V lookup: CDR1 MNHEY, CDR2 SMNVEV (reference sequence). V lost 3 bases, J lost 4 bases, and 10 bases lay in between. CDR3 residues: CASSFRGGNQPQHF. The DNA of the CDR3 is TGTGCCAGCAGTTTCCGGGGGGGAAATCAGCCCCAGCATTTT.

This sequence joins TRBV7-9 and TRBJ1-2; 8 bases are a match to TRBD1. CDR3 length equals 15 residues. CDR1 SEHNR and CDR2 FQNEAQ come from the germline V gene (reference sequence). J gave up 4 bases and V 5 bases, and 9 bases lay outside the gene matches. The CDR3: CASSPAGQEVYGYTF. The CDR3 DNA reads TGTGCCAGCAGCCCGGCGGGACAGGAGGTCTATGGCTACACCTTC. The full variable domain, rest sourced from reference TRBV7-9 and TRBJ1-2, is DTGVSQNPRHKITKRGQNVTFRCDPISEHNRLYWYRQTLGQGPEFLTYFQNEAQLEKSRLLSDRFSAERPKGSFSTLEIQRTEQGDSAMYLCASSPAGQEVYGYTFGSGTRLTVV.

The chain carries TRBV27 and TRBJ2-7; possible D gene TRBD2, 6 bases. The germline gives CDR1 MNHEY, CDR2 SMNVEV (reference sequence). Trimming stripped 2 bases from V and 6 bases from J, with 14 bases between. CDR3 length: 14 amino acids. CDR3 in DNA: TGTGCCAGCAGTTTAAACGGGGGAGGTCGCGAGCAGTACTTC. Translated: CASSLNGGGREQYF.

The CDR3 DNA follows: TGTGCCAGCGAGGTAGGCTACGAGCAGTACTTC. Its translation is CASEVGYEQYF. J is TRBJ2-7 and V is TRBV2; D gene uncertain. Trimming left V 8 bases short and J 3 bases short, with 8 bases between. Germline lookup yields CDR1 SNHLY and CDR2 FYNNEI. The CDR3 has 11 amino acids.

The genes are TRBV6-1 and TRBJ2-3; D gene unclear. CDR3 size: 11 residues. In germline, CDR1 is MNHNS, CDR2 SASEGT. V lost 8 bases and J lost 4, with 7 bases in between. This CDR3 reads CASSIADTQYF. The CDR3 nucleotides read TGTGCCAGCTCAATAGCAGATACGCAGTATTTT.